This TCR beta chain emerged from a study of T cell repertoires in cytomegalovirus infection. This CDR3 has 16 residues. The V and J ends lost 5 bases and 6 bases, in that order; junction bases with no gene match: 10. Comment on this clonotype: Its cognate antigen is unknown.

TCRdb re-called the reads with MiXCR, one entry per CDR3 protein. The data contain about 890,000 distinct CDR3 sequences, about 33% of them singletons. Study-wide findings and caveats: CMV carriers with the relevant HLA were identified by cumulative public TCR beta family frequency.

The source of this sequence is a human donor in good health (CMV status not recorded). Some clones in this sample may be carry-over from other donors' samples. The chain recombines TRBV12-3 or TRBV12-4 with TRBJ1-5; 10 bases are a match to TRBD1. The source material was cultured CD8+ T cells from PBMCs, sampled from culture after CMV antigen stimulation. Here the CDR3 reads CASSARDRGPFQPQHF. For the CDR3, the DNA is TGTGCCAGCAGTGCCCGGGACAGGGGCCCCTTTCAGCCCCAGCATTTT.